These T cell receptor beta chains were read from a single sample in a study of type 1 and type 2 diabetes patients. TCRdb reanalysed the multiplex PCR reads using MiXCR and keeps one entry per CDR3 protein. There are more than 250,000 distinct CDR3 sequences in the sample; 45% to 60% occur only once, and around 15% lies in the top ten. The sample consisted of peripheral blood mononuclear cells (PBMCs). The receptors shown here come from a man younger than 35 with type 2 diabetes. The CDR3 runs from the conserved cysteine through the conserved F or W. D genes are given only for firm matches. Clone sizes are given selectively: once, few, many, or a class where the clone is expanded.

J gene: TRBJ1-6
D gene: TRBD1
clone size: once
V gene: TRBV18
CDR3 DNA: TGTGCCAGCTCACCCGAGACAGGGTTTTCACCCCTCCACTTT
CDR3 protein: CASSPETGFSPLHF

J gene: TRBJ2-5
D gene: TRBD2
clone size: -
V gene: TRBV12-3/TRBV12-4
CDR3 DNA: TGTGCCAGCAGCACCGGGACTAGCGGGAGGGCCGCCCAGTACTTC
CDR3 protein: CASSTGTSGRAAQYF

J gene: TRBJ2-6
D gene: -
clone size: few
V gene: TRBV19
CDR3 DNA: TGTGCCAGTAGTATCGAACTAGGGACGTCTGGGGCCAACGTCCTGACTTTC
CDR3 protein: CASSIELGTSGANVLTF

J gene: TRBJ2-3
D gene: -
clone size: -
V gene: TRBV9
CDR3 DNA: TGTGCCAGCAGCCGACAGGGCACAGATACGCAGTATTTT
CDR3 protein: CASSRQGTDTQYF

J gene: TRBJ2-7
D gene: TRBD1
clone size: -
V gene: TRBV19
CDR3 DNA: TGTGCCAGTAGCCGAGACAGGGCGTTTTTCTACGAGCAGTACTTC
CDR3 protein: CASSRDRAFFYEQYF

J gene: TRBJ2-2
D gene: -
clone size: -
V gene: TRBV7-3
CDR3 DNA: TGTGCCAGCAGCCCTGTGAGGTCGGGGGAGCTGTTTTTT
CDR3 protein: CASSPVRSGELFF

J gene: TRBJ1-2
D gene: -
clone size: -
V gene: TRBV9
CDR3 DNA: TGTGCCAGCAGCCCCCAAACCTATGGCTACACCTTC
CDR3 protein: CASSPQTYGYTF

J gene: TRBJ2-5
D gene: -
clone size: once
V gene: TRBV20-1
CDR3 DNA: TGCAGTGCTATAGGATCGCCTCAAGAGACCCAGTACTTC
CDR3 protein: CSAIGSPQETQYF

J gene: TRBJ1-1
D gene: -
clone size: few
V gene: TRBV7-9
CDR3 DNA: TGTGCCAGCAGGGGTGGGCCTGAAGCTTTCTTT
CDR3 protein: CASRGGPEAFF

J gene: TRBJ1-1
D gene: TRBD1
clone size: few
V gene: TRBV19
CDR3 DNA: TGTGCCAGTAGTGGGCCGGGACAGAAAAGTGAAGCTTTCTTT
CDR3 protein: CASSGPGQKSEAFF

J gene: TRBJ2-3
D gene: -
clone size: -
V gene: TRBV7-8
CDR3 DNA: TGTGCCAGCACCATGACAGATACGCAGTATTTT
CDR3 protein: CASTMTDTQYF

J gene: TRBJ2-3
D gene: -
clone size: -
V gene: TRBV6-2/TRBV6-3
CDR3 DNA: TGTGCCAGCAGTTACTCGGCGGTTAGAGATACGCAGTATTTT
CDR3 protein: CASSYSAVRDTQYF

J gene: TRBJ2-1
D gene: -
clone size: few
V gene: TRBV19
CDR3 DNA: TGTGCCACGTCGGGGGCAGGTGGATTCAATGAGCAGTTCTTC
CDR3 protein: CATSGAGGFNEQFF

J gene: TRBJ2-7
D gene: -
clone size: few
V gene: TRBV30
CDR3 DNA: TGTGCCTGGGGGGGCTATGGCGGCGAGCAGTACTTC
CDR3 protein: CAWGGYGGEQYF

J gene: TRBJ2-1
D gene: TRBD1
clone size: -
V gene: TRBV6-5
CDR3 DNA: TGTGCCATCAGTGGCCCGGGACAGGGGCTAGGGAGTGAGCAGTTCTTC
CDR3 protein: CAISGPGQGLGSEQFF

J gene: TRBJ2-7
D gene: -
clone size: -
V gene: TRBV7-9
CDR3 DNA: TGTGCCAGCAGCTTTAATCACTACGAGCAGTACTTC
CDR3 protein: CASSFNHYEQYF

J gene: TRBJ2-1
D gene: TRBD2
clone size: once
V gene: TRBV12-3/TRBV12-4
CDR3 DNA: TGTGCCAGCAGTCTACCGGGACTAGCGGAGAATGAGCAGTTCTTC
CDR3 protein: CASSLPGLAENEQFF

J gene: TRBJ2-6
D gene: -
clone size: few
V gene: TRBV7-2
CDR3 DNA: TGTGCCAGCAGCTTCCGGAACTCTGGGGCCAACGTCCTGACTTTC
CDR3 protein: CASSFRNSGANVLTF

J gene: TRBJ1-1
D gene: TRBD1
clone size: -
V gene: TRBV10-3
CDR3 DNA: TGTGCCATCCAGGGGGTAAGGGACACTGAAGCTTTCTTT
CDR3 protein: CAIQGVRDTEAFF

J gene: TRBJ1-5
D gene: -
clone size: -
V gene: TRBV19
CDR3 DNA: TGTGCCAGTATCATGGACCATTCTGCAAATCAGCCCCAGCATTTT
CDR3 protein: CASIMDHSANQPQHF

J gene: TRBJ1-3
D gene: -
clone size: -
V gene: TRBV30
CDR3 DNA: TGTGCCTGGACCATCTCTGGAAACACCATATATTTT
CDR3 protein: CAWTISGNTIYF

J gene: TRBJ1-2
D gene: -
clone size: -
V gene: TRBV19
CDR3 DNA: TGTGCCAGTAGTCGCCGAGGAGATGGCTACACCTTC
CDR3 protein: CASSRRGDGYTF

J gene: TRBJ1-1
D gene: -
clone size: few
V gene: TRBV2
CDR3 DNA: TGTGCCGGCCGTGGGGTTCCAAACACTGAAGCTTTCTTT
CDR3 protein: CAGRGVPNTEAFF

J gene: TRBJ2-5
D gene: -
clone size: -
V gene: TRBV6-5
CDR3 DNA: TGTGCCAGCAGTGATCGGGGGGAGACCCAGTACTTC
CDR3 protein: CASSDRGETQYF

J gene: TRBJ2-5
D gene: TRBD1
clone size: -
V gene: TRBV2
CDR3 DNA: TGTGCCAGCAGTGAGAGCCCGGGACAGGGAGGAGAGACCCAGTACTTC
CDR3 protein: CASSESPGQGGETQYF

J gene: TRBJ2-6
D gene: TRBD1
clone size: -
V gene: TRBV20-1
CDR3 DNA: TGCAGTGTACCGGGACAGGGACTCTCTGGGGCCAACGTCCTGACTTTC
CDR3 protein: CSVPGQGLSGANVLTF

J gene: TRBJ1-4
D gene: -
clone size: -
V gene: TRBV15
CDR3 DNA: TGTGCCACCAGCAGAGTTTGGGTAAATAAAAAACTGTTTTTT
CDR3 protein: CATSRVWVNKKLFF

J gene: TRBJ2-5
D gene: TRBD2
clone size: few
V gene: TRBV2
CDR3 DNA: TGTGCCAGCAGTGATGGGACTAGACAGGTAGAGACCCAGTACTTC
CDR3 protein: CASSDGTRQVETQYF

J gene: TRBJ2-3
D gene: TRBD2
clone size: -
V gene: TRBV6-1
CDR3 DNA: TGTGCCAGCAGTCCGGGACTAGCGTTGACGCAGTATTTT
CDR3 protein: CASSPGLALTQYF

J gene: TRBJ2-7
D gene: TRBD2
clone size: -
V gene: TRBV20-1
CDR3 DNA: TGCAGTGCTTTCCGGCTGACGGGAGGTTACGAGCAGTACTTC
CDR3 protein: CSAFRLTGGYEQYF

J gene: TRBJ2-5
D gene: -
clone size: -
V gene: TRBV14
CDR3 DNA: TGTGCCAGCAGCCAAGGAGCCAGCAGCCAAGAAGACGGAGTGGGCCAAGAGACCCAGTACTTC
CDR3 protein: CASSQGASSQEDGVGQETQYF

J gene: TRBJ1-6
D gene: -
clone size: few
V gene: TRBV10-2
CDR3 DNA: TGCGCCAGCAGTAGAGGGGAGGCCCTCCACTTT
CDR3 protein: CASSRGEALHF

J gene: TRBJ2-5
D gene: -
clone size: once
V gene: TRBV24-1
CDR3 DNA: TGTGCCACCAGTGATTTCCGGCAGGGGGGAGAGACCCAGTACTTC
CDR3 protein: CATSDFRQGGETQYF

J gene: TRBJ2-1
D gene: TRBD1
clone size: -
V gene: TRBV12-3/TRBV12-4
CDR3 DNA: TGTGCCATTCTAACAGGGGAAGGCAACAATGAGCAGTTCTTC
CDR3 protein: CAILTGEGNNEQFF

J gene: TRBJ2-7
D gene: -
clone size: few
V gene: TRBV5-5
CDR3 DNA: TGTGCCAGCAGCTGGGGGGGGCAGGGGTCGATCACTGACGAGCAGTACTTC
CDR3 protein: CASSWGGQGSITDEQYF

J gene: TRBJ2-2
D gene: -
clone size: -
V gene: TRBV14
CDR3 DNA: TGTGCCAGCAGCCAAGGTGGCGGGACTTTCCTGGGAAGGGAGCTGTTTTTT
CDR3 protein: CASSQGGGTFLGRELFF

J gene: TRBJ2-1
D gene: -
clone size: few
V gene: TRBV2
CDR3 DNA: TGTGCCAGCAGTGAAGTGAGGATTTGGAGTTTCTTC
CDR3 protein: CASSEVRIWSFF